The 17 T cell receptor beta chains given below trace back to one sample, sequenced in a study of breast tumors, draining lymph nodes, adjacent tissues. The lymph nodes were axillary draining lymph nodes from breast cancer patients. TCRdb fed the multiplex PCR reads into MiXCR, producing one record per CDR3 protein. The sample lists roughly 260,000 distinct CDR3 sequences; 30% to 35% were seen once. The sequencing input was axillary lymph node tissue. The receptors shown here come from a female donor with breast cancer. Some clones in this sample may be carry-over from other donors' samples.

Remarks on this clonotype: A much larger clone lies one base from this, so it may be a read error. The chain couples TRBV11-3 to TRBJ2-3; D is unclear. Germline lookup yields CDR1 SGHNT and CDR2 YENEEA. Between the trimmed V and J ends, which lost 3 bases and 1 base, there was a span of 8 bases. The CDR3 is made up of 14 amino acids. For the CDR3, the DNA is TGTGCCAGCAGCTTGACTGTAGGCACAGATACGCAGTATTTT. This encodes CASSLTVGTDTQYF.

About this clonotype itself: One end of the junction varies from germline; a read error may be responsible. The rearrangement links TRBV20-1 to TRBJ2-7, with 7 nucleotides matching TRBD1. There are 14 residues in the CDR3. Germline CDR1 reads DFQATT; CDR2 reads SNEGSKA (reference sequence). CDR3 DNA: TGCGGTGCCCTGTCGCACAGGGGTGAGTACGAGCAGTACTTC. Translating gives CGALSHRGEYEQYF.

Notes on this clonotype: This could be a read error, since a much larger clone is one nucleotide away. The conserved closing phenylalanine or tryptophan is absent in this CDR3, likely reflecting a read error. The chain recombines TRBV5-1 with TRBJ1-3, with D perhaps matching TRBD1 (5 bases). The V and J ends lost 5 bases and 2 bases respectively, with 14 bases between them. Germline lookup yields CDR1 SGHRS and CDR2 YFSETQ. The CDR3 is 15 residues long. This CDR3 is CASRRQPGAGNTIYS. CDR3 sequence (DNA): TGCGCCAGCAGGCGACAGCCCGGGGCTGGAAACACCATATATTCT.

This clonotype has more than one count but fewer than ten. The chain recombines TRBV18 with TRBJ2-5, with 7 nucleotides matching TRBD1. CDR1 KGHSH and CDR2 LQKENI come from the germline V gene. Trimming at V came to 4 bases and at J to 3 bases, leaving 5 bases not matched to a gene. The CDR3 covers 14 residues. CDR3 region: CASSQRQGKETQYF. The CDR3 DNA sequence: TGTGCCAGCTCACAAAGACAGGGTAAAGAGACCCAGTACTTC.

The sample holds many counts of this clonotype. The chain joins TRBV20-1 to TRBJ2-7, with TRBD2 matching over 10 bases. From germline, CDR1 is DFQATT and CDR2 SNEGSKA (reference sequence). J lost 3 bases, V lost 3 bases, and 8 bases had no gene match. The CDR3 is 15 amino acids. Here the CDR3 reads CSARVGLAESYEQYF. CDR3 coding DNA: TGCAGTGCTAGGGTCGGACTAGCGGAGAGCTACGAGCAGTACTTC.

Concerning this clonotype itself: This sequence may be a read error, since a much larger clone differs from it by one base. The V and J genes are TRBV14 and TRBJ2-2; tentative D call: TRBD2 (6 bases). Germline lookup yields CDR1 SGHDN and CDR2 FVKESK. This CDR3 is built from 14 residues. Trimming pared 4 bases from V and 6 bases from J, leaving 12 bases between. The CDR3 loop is CASSLGGGAGELFF. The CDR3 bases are TGTGCCAGCAGCCTGGGAGGTGGCGCCGGGGAGCTGTTTTTT.

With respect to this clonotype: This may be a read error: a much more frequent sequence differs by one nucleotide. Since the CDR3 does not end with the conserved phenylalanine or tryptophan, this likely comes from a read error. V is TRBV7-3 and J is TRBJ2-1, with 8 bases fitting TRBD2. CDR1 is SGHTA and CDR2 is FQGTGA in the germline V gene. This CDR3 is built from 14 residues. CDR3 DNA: TGCGCCAGCAGCCACAGACTAGCGATTAATGAGCAGTTCCTC. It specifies CASSHRLAINEQFL.

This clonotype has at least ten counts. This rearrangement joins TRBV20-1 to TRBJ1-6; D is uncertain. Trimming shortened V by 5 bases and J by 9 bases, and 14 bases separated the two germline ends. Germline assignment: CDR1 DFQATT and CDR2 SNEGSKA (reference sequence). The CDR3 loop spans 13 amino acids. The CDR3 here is CSAPLGSFSPLHF. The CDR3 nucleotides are TGCAGTGCTCCCCTGGGGAGTTTTTCACCCCTCCACTTT.

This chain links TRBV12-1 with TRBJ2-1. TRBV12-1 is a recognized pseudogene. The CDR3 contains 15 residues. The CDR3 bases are TGTGCCAGCAGCACGCTAGCGAACTCCTACAATGAGCAGTTCTTC. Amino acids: CASSTLANSYNEQFF.

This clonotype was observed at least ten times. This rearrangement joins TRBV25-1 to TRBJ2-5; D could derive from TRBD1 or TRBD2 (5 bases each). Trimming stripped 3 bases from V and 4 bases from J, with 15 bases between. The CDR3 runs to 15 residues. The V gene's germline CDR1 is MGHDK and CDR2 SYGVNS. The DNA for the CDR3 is TGTGCCAGCAGTGAGGAAAGTGGGGCGGGAGAGACCCAGTACTTC. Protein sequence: CASSEESGAGETQYF.

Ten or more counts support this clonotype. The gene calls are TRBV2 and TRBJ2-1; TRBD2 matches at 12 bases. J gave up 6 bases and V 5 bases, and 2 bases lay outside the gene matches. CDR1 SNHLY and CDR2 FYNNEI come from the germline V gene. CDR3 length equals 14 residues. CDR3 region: CASSWGLAGNEQFF. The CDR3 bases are TGTGCCAGCAGTTGGGGACTAGCGGGCAATGAGCAGTTCTTC.

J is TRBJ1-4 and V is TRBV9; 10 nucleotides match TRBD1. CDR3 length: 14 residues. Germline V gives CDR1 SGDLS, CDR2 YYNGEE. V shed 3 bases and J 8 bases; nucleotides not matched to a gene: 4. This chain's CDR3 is CASSALDRGEKLFF. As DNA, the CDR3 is TGTGCCAGCAGCGCCCTGGACAGGGGGGAAAAACTGTTTTTT.

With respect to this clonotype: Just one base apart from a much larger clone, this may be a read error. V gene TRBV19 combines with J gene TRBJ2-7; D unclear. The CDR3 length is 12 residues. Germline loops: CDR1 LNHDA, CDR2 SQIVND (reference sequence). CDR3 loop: CATLRITYGQYF. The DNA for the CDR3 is TGTGCCACCCTCAGGATAACCTACGGGCAGTACTTC.

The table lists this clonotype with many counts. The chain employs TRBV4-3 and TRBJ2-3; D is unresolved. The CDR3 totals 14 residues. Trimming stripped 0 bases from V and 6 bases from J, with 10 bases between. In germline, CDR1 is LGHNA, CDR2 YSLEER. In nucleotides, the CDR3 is TGCGCCAGCAGCCAAGATCTGCGGAGCGATACGCAGTATTTT. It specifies CASSQDLRSDTQYF.

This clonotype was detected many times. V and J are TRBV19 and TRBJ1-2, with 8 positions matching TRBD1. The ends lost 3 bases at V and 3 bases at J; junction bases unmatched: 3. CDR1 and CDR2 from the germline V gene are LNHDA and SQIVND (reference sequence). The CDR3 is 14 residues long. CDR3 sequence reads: CASSIGQGYYGYTF. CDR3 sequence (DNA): TGTGCCAGTAGTATCGGACAGGGATACTATGGCTACACCTTC. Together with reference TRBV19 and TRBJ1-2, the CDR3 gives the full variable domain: DGGITQSPKYLFRKEGQNVTLSCEQNLNHDAMYWYRQDPGQGLRLIYYSQIVNDFQKGDIAEGYSVSREKKESFPLTVTSAQKNPTAFYLCASSIGQGYYGYTFGSGTRLTVV.

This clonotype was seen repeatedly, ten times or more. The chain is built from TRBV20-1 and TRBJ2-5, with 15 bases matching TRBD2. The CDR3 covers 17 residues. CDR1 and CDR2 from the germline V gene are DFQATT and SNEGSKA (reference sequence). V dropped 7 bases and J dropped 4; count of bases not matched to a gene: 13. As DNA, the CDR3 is TGCAGTGTCGACATGGGACTAGCGGGAGGTGGTGCAGAGACCCAGTACTTC. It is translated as CSVDMGLAGGGAETQYF.

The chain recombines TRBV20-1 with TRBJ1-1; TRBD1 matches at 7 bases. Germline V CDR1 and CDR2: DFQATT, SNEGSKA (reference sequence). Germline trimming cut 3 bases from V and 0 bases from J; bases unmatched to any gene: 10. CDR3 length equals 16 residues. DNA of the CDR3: TGCAGTGCTAGGAGACAGGGAACAACGGTGAACACTGAAGCTTTCTTT. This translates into CSARRQGTTVNTEAFF.